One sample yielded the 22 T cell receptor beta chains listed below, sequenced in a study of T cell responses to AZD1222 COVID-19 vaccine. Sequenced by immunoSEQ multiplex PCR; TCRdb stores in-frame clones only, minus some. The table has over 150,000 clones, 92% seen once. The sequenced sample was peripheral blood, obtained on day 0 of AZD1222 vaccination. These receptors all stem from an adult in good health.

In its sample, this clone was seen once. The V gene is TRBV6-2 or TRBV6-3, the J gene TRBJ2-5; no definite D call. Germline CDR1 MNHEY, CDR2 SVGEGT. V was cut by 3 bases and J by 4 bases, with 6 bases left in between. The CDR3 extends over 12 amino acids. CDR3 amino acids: CASSYPRETQYF. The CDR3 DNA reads TGTGCCAGCAGTTATCCCCGAGAGACCCAGTACTTC.

CDR3 in amino acids: CASSTLAGTEAFF. In DNA, the CDR3 is TGTGCCAGCAGCACCCTGGCGGGCACTGAAGCTTTCTTT. This rearrangement joins TRBV12-3 or TRBV12-4 to TRBJ1-1, with unresolved D. CDR3 length equals 13 residues. V lost 6 bases and J 4 bases, leaving 12 bases between the germline ends.

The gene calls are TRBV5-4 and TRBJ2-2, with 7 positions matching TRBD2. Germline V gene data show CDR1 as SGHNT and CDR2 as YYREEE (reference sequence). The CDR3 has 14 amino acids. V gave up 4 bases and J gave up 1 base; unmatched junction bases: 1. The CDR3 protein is CASSTGGNTGELFF. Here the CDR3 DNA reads TGTGCCAGCAGCACGGGGGGGAACACCGGGGAGCTGTTTTTT.

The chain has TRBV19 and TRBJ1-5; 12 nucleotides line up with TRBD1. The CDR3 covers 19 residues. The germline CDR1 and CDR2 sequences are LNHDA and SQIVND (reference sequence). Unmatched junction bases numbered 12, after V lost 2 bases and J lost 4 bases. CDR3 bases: TGTGCCAGTAGTATATTCCCCGGCCGGGACAGGGGGCTTAATCAGCCCCAGCATTTT. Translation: CASSIFPGRDRGLNQPQHF.

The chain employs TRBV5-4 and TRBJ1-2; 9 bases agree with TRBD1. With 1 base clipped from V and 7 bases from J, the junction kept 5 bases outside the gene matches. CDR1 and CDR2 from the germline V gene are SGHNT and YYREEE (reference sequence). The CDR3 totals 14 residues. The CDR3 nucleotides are TGTGCCAGCAGCTTGTGGGGGACAGGGAGTGGCTACACCTTC. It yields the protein CASSLWGTGSGYTF. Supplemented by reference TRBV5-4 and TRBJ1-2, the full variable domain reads ETGVTQSPTHLIKTRGQQVTLRCSSQSGHNTVSWYQQALGQGPQFIFQYYREEENGRGNFPPRFSGLQFPNYSSELNVNALELDDSALYLCASSLWGTGSGYTFGSGTRLTVV.

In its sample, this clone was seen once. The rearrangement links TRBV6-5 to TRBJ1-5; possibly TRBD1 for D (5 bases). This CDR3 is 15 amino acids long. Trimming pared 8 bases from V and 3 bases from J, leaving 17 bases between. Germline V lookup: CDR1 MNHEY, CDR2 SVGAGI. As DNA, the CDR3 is TGTGCCAGCCGTCCGGTCGGGGGAATCAATCAGCCCCAGCATTTT. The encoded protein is CASRPVGGINQPQHF.

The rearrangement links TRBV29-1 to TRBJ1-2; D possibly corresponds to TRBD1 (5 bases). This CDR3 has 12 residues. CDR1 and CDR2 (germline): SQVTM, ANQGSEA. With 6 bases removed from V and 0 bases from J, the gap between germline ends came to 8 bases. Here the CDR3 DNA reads TGCAGCGTCCAGACAGCTAACTATGGCTACACCTTC. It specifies CSVQTANYGYTF.

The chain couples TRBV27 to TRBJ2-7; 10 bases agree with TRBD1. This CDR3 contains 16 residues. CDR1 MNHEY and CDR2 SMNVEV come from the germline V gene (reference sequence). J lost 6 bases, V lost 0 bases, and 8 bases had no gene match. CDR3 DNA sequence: TGTGCCAGCAGTTTATCCCCCGGGACAGGGGTTAGCGAGCAGTACTTC. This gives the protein CASSLSPGTGVSEQYF.

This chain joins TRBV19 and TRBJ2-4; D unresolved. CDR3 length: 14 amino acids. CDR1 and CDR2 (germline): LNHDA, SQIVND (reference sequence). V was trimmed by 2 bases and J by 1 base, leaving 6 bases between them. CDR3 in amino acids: CASSISIAKNIQYF. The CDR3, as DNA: TGTGCCAGTAGTATATCAATTGCCAAAAACATTCAGTACTTC.

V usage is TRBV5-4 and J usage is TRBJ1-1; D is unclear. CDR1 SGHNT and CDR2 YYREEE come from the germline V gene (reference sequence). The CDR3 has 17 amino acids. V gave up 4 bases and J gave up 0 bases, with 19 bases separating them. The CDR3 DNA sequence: TGTGCCAGCAGCCCCTCGCGGGAAAGGCGCCTGAACACTGAAGCTTTCTTT. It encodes CASSPSRERRLNTEAFF.

CDR3 nucleotide sequence: TGCAGCGTTGCAAACGGGGGTGGGCATCAGCCCCAGCATTTT. This codes for CSVANGGGHQPQHF. The gene calls are TRBV29-1 and TRBJ1-5; D may be TRBD1 (5 bases). The CDR3 runs to 14 residues. With 4 bases removed from V and 5 bases from J, the gap between germline ends came to 15 bases. Germline V CDR1 and CDR2: SQVTM, ANQGSEA. Looking up the rest from reference TRBV29-1 and TRBJ1-5 gives the full variable domain: SAVISQKPSRDICQRGTSLTIQCQVDSQVTMMFWYRQQPGQSLTLIATANQGSEATYESGFVIDKFPISRPNLTFSTLTVSNMSPEDSSIYLCSVANGGGHQPQHFGDGTRLSIL.

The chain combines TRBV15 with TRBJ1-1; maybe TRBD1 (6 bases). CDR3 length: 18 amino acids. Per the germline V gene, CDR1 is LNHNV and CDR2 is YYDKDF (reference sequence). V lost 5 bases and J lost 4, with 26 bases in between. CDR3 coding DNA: TGTGCCACCAGCCTCGAAGGCAGGGGCGTACTTTTGGGCACTGAAGCTTTCTTT. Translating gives CATSLEGRGVLLGTEAFF.

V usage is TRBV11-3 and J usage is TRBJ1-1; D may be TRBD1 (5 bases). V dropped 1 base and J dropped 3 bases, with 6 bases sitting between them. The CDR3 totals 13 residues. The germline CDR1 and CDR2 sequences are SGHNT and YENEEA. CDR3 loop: CASSLAGHTEAFF. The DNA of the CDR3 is TGTGCCAGCAGCTTAGCAGGGCACACTGAAGCTTTCTTT.

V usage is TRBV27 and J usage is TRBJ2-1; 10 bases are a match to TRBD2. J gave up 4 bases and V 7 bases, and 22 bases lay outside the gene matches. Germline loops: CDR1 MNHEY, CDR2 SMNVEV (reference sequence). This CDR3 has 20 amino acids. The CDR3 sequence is CASNFLDQGLAGGYYNEQFF. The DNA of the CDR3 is TGTGCCAGCAACTTTTTGGATCAGGGTTTAGCGGGGGGCTATTACAATGAGCAGTTCTTC.

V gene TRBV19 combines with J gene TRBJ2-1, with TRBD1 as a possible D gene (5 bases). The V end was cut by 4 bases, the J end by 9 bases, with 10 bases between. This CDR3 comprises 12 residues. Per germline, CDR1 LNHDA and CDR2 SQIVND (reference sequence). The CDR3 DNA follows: TGTGCCAGTAGTAATCCAGGGATTGAGCAGTTCTTC. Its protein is CASSNPGIEQFF. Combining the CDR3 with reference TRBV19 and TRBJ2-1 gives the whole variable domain DGGITQSPKYLFRKEGQNVTLSCEQNLNHDAMYWYRQDPGQGLRLIYYSQIVNDFQKGDIAEGYSVSREKKESFPLTVTSAQKNPTAFYLCASSNPGIEQFFGPGTRLTVL.

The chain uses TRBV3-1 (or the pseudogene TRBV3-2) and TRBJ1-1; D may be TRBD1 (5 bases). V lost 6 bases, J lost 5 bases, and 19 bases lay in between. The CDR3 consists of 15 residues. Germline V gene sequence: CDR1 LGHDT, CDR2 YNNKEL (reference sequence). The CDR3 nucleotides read TGTGCCAGCAGGCGATCGGGGGAAGGGTGGACTGAAGCTTTCTTT. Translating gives CASRRSGEGWTEAFF.

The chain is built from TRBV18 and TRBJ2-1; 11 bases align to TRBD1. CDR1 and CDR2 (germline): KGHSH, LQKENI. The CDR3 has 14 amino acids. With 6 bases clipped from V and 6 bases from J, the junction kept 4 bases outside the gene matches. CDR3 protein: CASSGTGGFNEQFF. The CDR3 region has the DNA TGTGCCAGCTCGGGGACAGGGGGTTTCAATGAGCAGTTCTTC.

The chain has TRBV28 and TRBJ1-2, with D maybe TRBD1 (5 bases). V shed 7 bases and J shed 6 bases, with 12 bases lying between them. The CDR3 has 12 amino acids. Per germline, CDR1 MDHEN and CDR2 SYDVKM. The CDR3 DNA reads TGTGCCAGCAACCAGGGAACGGATGGCTACACCTTC. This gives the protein CASNQGTDGYTF.

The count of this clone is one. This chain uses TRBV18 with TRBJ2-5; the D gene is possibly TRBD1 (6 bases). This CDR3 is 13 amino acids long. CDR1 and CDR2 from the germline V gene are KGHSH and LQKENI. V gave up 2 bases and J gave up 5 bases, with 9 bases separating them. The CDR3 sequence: CASSPMQGETQYF. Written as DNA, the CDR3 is TGTGCCAGCTCACCAATGCAGGGGGAGACCCAGTACTTC.

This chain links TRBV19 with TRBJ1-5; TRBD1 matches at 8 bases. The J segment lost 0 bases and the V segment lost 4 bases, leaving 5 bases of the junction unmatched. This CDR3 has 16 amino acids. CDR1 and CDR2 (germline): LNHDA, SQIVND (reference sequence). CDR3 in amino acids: CASSSGTGPSNQPQHF. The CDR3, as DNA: TGTGCCAGTAGTAGTGGGACAGGCCCTAGCAATCAGCCCCAGCATTTT.

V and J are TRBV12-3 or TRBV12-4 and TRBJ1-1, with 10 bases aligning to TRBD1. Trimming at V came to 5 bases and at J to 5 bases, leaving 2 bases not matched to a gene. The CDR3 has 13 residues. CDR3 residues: CASSDRGQTEAFF. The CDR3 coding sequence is TGTGCCAGCAGTGACAGGGGGCAAACTGAAGCTTTCTTT.

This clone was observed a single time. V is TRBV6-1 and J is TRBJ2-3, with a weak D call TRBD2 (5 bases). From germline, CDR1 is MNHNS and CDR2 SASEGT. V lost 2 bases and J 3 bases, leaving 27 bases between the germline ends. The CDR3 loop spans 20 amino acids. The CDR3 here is CASSERVLARENWMTDTQYF. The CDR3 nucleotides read TGTGCCAGCAGTGAAAGGGTCTTAGCGAGGGAGAATTGGATGACAGATACGCAGTATTTT.